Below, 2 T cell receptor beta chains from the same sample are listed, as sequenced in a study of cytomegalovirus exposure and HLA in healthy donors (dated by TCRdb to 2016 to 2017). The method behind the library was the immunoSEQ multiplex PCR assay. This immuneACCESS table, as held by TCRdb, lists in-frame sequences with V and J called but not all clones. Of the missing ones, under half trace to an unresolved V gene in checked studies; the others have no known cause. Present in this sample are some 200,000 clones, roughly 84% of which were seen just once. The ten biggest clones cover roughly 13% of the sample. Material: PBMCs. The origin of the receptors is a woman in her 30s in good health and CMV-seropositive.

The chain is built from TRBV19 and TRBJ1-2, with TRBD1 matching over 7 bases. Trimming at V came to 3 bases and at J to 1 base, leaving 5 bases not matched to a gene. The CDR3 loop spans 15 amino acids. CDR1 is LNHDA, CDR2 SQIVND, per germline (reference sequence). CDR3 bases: TGTGCCAGTAGTATGGTGGGACAGCGTAACTATGGCTACACCTTC. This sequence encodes CASSMVGQRNYGYTF.

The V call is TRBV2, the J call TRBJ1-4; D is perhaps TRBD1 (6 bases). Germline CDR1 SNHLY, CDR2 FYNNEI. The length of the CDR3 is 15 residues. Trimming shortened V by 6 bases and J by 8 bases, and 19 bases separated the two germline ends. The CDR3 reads CASRGFQGTVEKLFF. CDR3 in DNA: TGTGCCAGCAGGGGCTTCCAGGGGACGGTGGAAAAACTGTTTTTT.